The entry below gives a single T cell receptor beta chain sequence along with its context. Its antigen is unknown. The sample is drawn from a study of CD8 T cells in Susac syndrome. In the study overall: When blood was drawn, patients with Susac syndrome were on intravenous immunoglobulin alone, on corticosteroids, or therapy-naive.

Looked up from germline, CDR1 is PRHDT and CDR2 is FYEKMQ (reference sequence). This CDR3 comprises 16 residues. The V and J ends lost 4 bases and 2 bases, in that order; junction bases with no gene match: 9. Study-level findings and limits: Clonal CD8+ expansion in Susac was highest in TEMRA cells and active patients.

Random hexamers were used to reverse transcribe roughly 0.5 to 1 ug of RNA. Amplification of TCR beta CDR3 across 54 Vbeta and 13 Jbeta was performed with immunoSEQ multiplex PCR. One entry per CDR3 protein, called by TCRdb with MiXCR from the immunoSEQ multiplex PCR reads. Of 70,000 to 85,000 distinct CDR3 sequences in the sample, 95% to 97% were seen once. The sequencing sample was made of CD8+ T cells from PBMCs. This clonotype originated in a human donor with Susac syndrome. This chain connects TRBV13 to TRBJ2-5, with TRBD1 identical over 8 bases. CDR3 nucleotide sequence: TGTGCCAGCAGCTACCTCCGACAGGGGAGGCAAGAGACCCAGTACTTC. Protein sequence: CASSYLRQGRQETQYF.